These 26 T cell receptor beta chains share one sample of origin, sequenced in a study of identifying expanded T cells in peripheral blood. Produced via immunoSEQ multiplex PCR; TCRdb's table is partial and in-frame only. The sample carries about 83,000 clones, 89% recorded once. Specimen: blood. The receptor set was obtained from a person aged 18 to 70 in good health.

The genes are TRBV11-2 and TRBJ2-6, with TRBD1 matching over 7 bases. Per the germline V gene, CDR1 is SGHAT and CDR2 is FQNNGV. The CDR3 loop spans 15 amino acids. V dropped 5 bases and J dropped 2; count of bases not matched to a gene: 3. CDR3 sequence (DNA): TGTGCCAGCAGCCGTGACAGGGCTGGGGCCAACGTCCTGACTTTC. Translating gives CASSRDRAGANVLTF.

This clone appeared a single time. J is TRBJ2-1 and V is TRBV28; D tentatively fits TRBD1 or TRBD2 (5 bases each). Per the germline V gene, CDR1 is MDHEN and CDR2 is SYDVKM. The V gene lost 4 bases and the J gene lost 7 bases, with 20 bases spanning the gap. This CDR3 comprises 16 residues. CDR3 region: CASSSSGTRRWNEQFF. In DNA, the CDR3 is TGTGCCAGCAGTTCTTCCGGGACCCGCAGGTGGAATGAGCAGTTCTTC.

The chain links TRBV18 to TRBJ2-2; a weak D match, TRBD1 (5 bases). CDR3 size: 15 residues. V lost 2 bases to trimming and J lost 1 base, with 8 bases between them. Germline V gives CDR1 KGHSH, CDR2 LQKENI. CDR3 in DNA: TGTGCCAGCTCACCAGCACAGGTGAACACCGGGGAGCTGTTTTTT. Translated, it gives CASSPAQVNTGELFF.

The chain joins TRBV25-1 to TRBJ2-5, with D perhaps TRBD1 (7 bases). V was trimmed by 0 bases and J by 2 bases, leaving 16 bases between them. Germline V gives CDR1 MGHDK, CDR2 SYGVNS. The CDR3 totals 17 residues. DNA of the CDR3: TGTGCCAGCAGTGAATATTCGGGGGCAGGGGGACAAGAGACCCAGTACTTC. Protein product: CASSEYSGAGGQETQYF.

The J gene is TRBJ2-7, the V gene TRBV15; 7 nucleotides agree with TRBD1. Germline CDR1 LNHNV, CDR2 YYDKDF (reference sequence). The CDR3 is 15 amino acids. The V and J ends lost 5 bases and 2 bases, in that order; junction bases with no gene match: 9. The CDR3 loop reads CATSVTGRGTYEQYF. The CDR3 bases are TGTGCCACCAGCGTGACAGGGAGAGGAACCTACGAGCAGTACTTC.

The chain couples TRBV7-3 to TRBJ1-1; no firm D call. Trimming left V 5 bases short and J 4 bases short, with 11 bases between. The CDR3 loop spans 13 amino acids. Germline assignment: CDR1 SGHTA and CDR2 FQGTGA. CDR3 sequence reads: CASSASDGTEAFF. In DNA, the CDR3 is TGTGCCAGCAGCGCAAGCGATGGCACTGAAGCTTTCTTT.

V gene TRBV7-3 combines with J gene TRBJ2-1; D possibly corresponds to TRBD1 (5 bases). Trimming left V 4 bases short and J 9 bases short, with 16 bases between. Germline values: CDR1 SGHTA, CDR2 FQGTGA. CDR3 size: 14 residues. DNA of the CDR3: TGTGCCAGCAGCTCGAACGCAGGGTCTACTGAGCAGTTCTTC. Translated: CASSSNAGSTEQFF. Drawing the rest from reference TRBV7-3 and TRBJ2-1, the complete variable domain is GAGVSQTPSNKVTEKGKYVELRCDPISGHTALYWYRQSLGQGPEFLIYFQGTGAADDSGLPNDRFFAVRPEGSVSTLKIQRTERGDSAVYLCASSSNAGSTEQFFGPGTRLTVL.

V usage is TRBV18 and J usage is TRBJ1-2, with 10 bases aligning to TRBD1. Germline V gene data show CDR1 as KGHSH and CDR2 as LQKENI. This CDR3 contains 14 residues. Germline trimming cut 3 bases from V and 3 bases from J; bases unmatched to any gene: 1. The CDR3 reads CASSPGTGDYGYTF. CDR3 nucleotides: TGTGCCAGCTCACCCGGGACAGGGGACTATGGCTACACCTTC. The variable domain in full, completed from reference TRBV18 and TRBJ1-2, reads NAGVMQNPRHLVRRRGQEARLRCSPMKGHSHVYWYRQLPEEGLKFMVYLQKENIIDESGMPKERFSAEFPKEGPSILRIQQVVRGDSAAYFCASSPGTGDYGYTFGSGTRLTVV.

This chain joins TRBV27 and TRBJ1-1; TRBD1 aligns across 7 bases. Per the germline V gene, CDR1 is MNHEY and CDR2 is SMNVEV (reference sequence). Trimming cost V 4 bases and J 1 base; bases outside gene matches: 6. This CDR3 has 15 amino acids. The CDR3 DNA follows: TGTGCCAGCAGTTCCTGGGACAGAGAGAACACTGAAGCTTTCTTT. This codes for CASSSWDRENTEAFF.

The chain combines TRBV2 with TRBJ1-1; no clear D gene. The CDR3 covers 13 residues. Trimming removed 7 bases from V and 0 bases from J, with 9 bases in between. Germline CDR1 is SNHLY and CDR2 is FYNNEI. The CDR3 region is CASTPGMNTEAFF. The CDR3 nucleotides are TGTGCCAGCACCCCGGGCATGAACACTGAAGCTTTCTTT.

V usage is TRBV5-6 and J usage is TRBJ2-5; 10 bases agree with TRBD1. Germline V gene lookup returns CDR1 SGHDT and CDR2 YYEEEE. Trimming at V came to 4 bases and at J to 1 base, leaving 4 bases not matched to a gene. This CDR3 has 15 residues. The CDR3 sequence: CASSLGTGVQETQYF. The CDR3 DNA reads as TGTGCCAGCAGCCTTGGGACAGGGGTCCAAGAGACCCAGTACTTC.

This clone was picked up one time. The chain combines TRBV4-2 with TRBJ2-6, with 7 positions matching TRBD2. Germline V gene data show CDR1 as LGHNA and CDR2 as YNFKEQ. The CDR3 has 16 residues. Trimming at V came to 5 bases and at J to 1 base, leaving 5 bases not matched to a gene. Written as DNA, the CDR3 is TGTGCCAGCAGCTCCTGGACTAGATCTGGGGCCAACGTCCTGACTTTC. Translation: CASSSWTRSGANVLTF.

The chain uses TRBV30 and TRBJ1-6; D is undetermined. CDR3 length: 15 residues. Germline CDR1 GTSNPN, CDR2 SVGIG (reference sequence). The V end was cut by 2 bases, the J end by 5 bases, with 13 bases between. CDR3 sequence reads: CAWSQWELHNSPLHF. The CDR3 DNA follows: TGTGCCTGGAGTCAGTGGGAGCTCCATAATTCACCCCTCCACTTT. Full variable domain (rest looked up from reference TRBV30 and TRBJ1-6): SQTIHQWPATLVQPVGSPLSLECTVEGTSNPNLYWYRQAAGRGLQLLFYSVGIGQISSEVPQNLSASRPQDRQFILSSKKLLLSDSGFYLCAWSQWELHNSPLHFGNGTRLTVT.

V usage is TRBV20-1 and J usage is TRBJ1-1; tentative D call: TRBD1 (5 bases). In germline, CDR1 is DFQATT, CDR2 SNEGSKA (reference sequence). V lost 8 bases, J lost 6 bases, and 13 bases lay in between. The CDR3 covers 11 residues. CDR3 nucleotides: TGCAGTACCAGGGCGGTCGCTGAAGCTTTCTTT. As protein: CSTRAVAEAFF.

The chain recombines TRBV7-6 with TRBJ2-2, with 8 positions matching TRBD1. Germline assignment: CDR1 SGHVS and CDR2 FNYEAQ. The CDR3 has 12 amino acids. Losses at the gene ends were 5 bases for V and 10 bases for J; bases not matched to a gene: 3. Written as DNA, the CDR3 is TGTGCCAGCAGCCTGGGACAGGAGGAGCTGTTTTTT. It is translated as CASSLGQEELFF.

The chain combines TRBV5-4 with TRBJ2-1; D may be TRBD2 (6 bases). The CDR3 spans 15 residues. Germline-derived CDR1 and CDR2 are SGHNT and YYREEE (reference sequence). V was shortened by 1 base and J by 4 bases, with 12 bases between the two germline ends. CDR3 in amino acids: CASSLTLASYNEQFF. The CDR3 coding sequence is TGTGCCAGCAGCTTGACGCTAGCGAGTTACAATGAGCAGTTCTTC.

The genes are TRBV5-4 and TRBJ2-1; TRBD2 matches at 16 bases. This CDR3 has 19 residues. With 4 bases clipped from V and 4 bases from J, the junction kept 11 bases outside the gene matches. CDR1 is SGHNT, CDR2 YYREEE, per germline (reference sequence). This chain's CDR3 is CASSHRGLAGGEGYNEQFF. As DNA, the CDR3 is TGTGCCAGCAGCCATCGGGGACTAGCGGGAGGGGAGGGATACAATGAGCAGTTCTTC.

V gene TRBV6-6 combines with J gene TRBJ2-1, with TRBD2 matching 9 bases. Germline CDR1 and CDR2: MNHNY and SVGAGI (reference sequence). V shed 5 bases, J shed 6 bases, and the junction held 8 bases outside the gene matches. The CDR3 is made up of 15 amino acids. The CDR3 loop is CASSISGSVGNEQFF. DNA for the CDR3: TGTGCCAGCAGTATTAGCGGGAGTGTCGGCAATGAGCAGTTCTTC.

A remark on this clone: The germline gene is not matched at one end of the junction; a read error may be the cause. The gene calls are TRBV4-3 and TRBJ1-2; D ambiguous. Germline V lookup: CDR1 LGHNA, CDR2 YSLEER. This CDR3 is 12 amino acids long. In DNA, the CDR3 is TGCGCCAGCAGCGAAGACATGTATGGCTACACCTTC. It is translated as CASSEDMYGYTF.

CDR3 in DNA: TGCGCCAGCAGACGACAGGGGGCCGACACTGAAGCTTTCTTT. Amino acid sequence: CASRRQGADTEAFF. The rearrangement joins TRBV5-1 to TRBJ1-1; TRBD1 matches at 10 bases. Germline lookup yields CDR1 SGHRS and CDR2 YFSETQ. V shed 5 bases, J shed 3 bases, and the junction held 4 bases outside the gene matches. The CDR3 loop spans 14 amino acids.

CDR3 in amino acids: CASSQQQSGNNSPLHF. The CDR3 DNA reads TGCGCCAGCAGCCAACAACAGTCAGGAAATAATTCACCCCTCCACTTT. V gene TRBV4-1 combines with J gene TRBJ1-6; D unclear. V lost 2 bases and J 5 bases, leaving 13 bases between the germline ends. Looked up from germline, CDR1 is MGHRA and CDR2 is YSYEKL. The length of the CDR3 is 16 residues.

V usage is TRBV5-1 and J usage is TRBJ2-5; no firm D call. This CDR3 is 14 amino acids long. Germline CDR1 is SGHRS and CDR2 is YFSETQ. V lost 0 bases, J lost 5 bases, and 11 bases lay in between. CDR3: CASSLARASETQYF. The CDR3 DNA is TGCGCCAGCAGCTTGGCCAGAGCGTCGGAGACCCAGTACTTC.

The chain combines TRBV28 with TRBJ2-7; D not certain. The V and J ends lost 1 base and 5 bases respectively, with 18 bases between them. CDR1 and CDR2 (germline): MDHEN, SYDVKM. The CDR3 runs to 16 residues. The CDR3 region is CASSLSVSSGADEQYF. DNA for the CDR3: TGTGCCAGCAGTTTATCGGTCTCTTCGGGTGCCGACGAGCAGTACTTC.

CDR3: CASSVVGNDRGKQPQHF. Here the CDR3 DNA reads TGTGCCAGCAGCGTAGTGGGCAATGACAGGGGGAAGCAGCCCCAGCATTTT. This chain joins TRBV9 and TRBJ1-5; 9 positions agree with TRBD1. There are 17 residues in the CDR3. The junction had 11 bases not matched to a gene; V was cut back by 0 bases and J by 7 bases. CDR1 and CDR2 from the germline V gene are SGDLS and YYNGEE.

V and J are TRBV11-1 and TRBJ2-1; the D is unclear. CDR3 length: 13 amino acids. The V end lost 3 bases, the J end lost 5 bases, and 8 bases lay between the germline ends. Germline V gene sequence: CDR1 SGHAT, CDR2 FQDESV (reference sequence). CDR3 in DNA: TGTGCCAGCAGCTTGGGTAGGCACAATGAGCAGTTCTTC. Translating gives CASSLGRHNEQFF.

The chain employs TRBV6-5 and TRBJ1-1; TRBD1 is a possible D gene (6 bases). The V gene's germline CDR1 is MNHEY and CDR2 SVGAGI. Trimming pared 4 bases from V and 1 base from J, leaving 10 bases between. The CDR3 is 14 amino acids. The CDR3 reads CASSWGAKNTEAFF. In DNA form, the CDR3 reads TGTGCCAGCAGTTGGGGGGCCAAGAACACTGAAGCTTTCTTT.